This T cell receptor beta chain comes out of a study of technical replicates of blood from several donors. The table came from immunoSEQ multiplex PCR; TCRdb's copy has only in-frame clones and leaves some out. This sample has about 75,000 clones; 95% to 97% occur once, and the top ten carry almost 0.3%. The material sequenced was T cells isolated from PBMCs. The TCR was taken from a human donor in good health.

The CDR3, as DNA: TGTGCCAGCAGTTTATCTAGCGGAGGGTACACCGGGGAGCTGTTTTTT. Protein product: CASSLSSGGYTGELFF. The V gene is TRBV6-5, the J gene TRBJ2-2; 7 bases match TRBD2. V shed 4 bases and J 3 bases; nucleotides not matched to a gene: 8. This CDR3 is 16 amino acids long. CDR1 is MNHEY, CDR2 SVGAGI, per germline.